This TCR beta chain is drawn from a study of Ad26.COV2.S vaccination and SARS-CoV-2 variants. Study overall: A participant enrolled in the COV1001 Ad26.COV2.S trial arm provided the sample.

The V gene's germline CDR1 is MNHNS and CDR2 SASEGT. CDR3 length: 14 residues. The V and J ends lost 2 bases and 4 bases respectively, with 11 bases between them. Sequencing used immunoSEQ multiplex PCR; TCRdb keeps in-frame clones, though not all of them. The sample contains about half a million clones, 89% of which appear only once. Treatment described: over 15 received Ad26.COV2.S at low or high dose, single or two shots; about 5 received placebo; per-sample allocation not given. Samples came from day 63 after the first vaccine or placebo injection. This receptor was obtained from a person aged 18-60 years who received the Ad26.COV2.S COVID-19 vaccine or a placebo. Material: peripheral blood, obtained in a trial of Ad26.COV2.S vaccine versus placebo. The chain carries TRBV6-1 and TRBJ1-2; unclear D gene. CDR3 bases: TGTGCCAGCAGTGAAATTGGTCAGGCCTATGGCTACACCTTC. This gives the protein CASSEIGQAYGYTF.